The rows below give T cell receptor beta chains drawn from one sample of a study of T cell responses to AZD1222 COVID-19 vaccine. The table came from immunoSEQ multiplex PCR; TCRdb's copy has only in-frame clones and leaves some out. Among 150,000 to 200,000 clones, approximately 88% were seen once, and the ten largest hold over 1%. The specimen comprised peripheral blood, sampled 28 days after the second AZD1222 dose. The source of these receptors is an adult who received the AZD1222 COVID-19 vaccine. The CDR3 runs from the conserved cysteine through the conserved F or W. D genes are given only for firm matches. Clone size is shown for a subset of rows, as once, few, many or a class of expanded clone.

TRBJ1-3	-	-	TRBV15	CATSSDRNTIYF	TGTGCCACCAGCTCAGACCGAAACACCATATATTTT
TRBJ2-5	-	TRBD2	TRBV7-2	CASSPGGTSGGRETQYF	TGTGCCAGCAGCCCCGGGGGGACTAGCGGGGGTCGAGAGACCCAGTACTTC
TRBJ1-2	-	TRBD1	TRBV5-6	CASSRDRGLYGYTF	TGTGCCAGCAGCAGGGACAGGGGGCTCTATGGCTACACCTTC
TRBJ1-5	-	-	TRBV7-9	CASSLGGTGNQPQHF	TGTGCCAGCAGCTTAGGAGGGACGGGTAATCAGCCCCAGCATTTT
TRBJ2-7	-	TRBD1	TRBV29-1	CSVQQGIAEQYF	TGCAGCGTCCAACAGGGGATAGCCGAGCAGTACTTC
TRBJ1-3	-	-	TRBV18	CASSLPGLSGNTIYF	TGTGCCAGCTCACTACCGGGTCTCTCTGGAAACACCATATATTTT
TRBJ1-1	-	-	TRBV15	CATSREPDTEAFF	TGTGCCACCAGCAGAGAACCCGACACTGAAGCTTTCTTT
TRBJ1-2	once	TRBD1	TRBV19	CASNRDSKRGYTF	TGTGCCAGTAACCGGGACAGTAAACGTGGCTACACCTTC
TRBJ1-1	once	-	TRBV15	CATRGADRTEAFF	TGTGCCACCAGAGGGGCCGACCGCACTGAAGCTTTCTTT
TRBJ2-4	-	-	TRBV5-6	CASSKRGGNIQYF	TGTGCCAGCAGCAAACGGGGCGGGAACATTCAGTACTTC
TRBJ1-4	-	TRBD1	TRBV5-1	CASSSSGTGNEKLFF	TGCGCCAGCAGCTCGTCCGGGACAGGGAATGAAAAACTGTTTTTT
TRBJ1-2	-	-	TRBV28	CASSDPGRSIYGYTF	TGTGCCAGCAGTGACCCCGGGCGTTCAATCTATGGCTACACCTTC
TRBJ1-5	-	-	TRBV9	CASSVGGSNQPQHF	TGTGCCAGCAGCGTAGGGGGCTCCAATCAGCCCCAGCATTTT
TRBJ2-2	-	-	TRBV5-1	CASSLEAGEVVNTGELFF	TGCGCCAGCAGCTTGGAAGCAGGGGAGGTGGTGAACACCGGGGAGCTGTTTTTT
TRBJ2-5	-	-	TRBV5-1	CASSYGSQGETQYF	TGCGCCAGCAGCTACGGGAGCCAGGGGGAGACCCAGTACTTC
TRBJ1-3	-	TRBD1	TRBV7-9	CASSQYSTGGSTGNTIYF	TGTGCCAGCAGCCAGTACTCGACAGGGGGCTCAACTGGAAACACCATATATTTT
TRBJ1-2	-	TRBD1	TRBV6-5	CASSPTGNYGYTF	TGTGCCAGCAGTCCGACAGGGAACTATGGCTACACCTTC
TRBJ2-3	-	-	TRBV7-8	CASSRGGGSDTQYF	TGTGCCAGCAGCCGAGGGGGGGGGTCAGATACGCAGTATTTT
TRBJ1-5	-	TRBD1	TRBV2	CASKADRTNQPQHF	TGTGCCAGCAAGGCGGACAGGACGAATCAGCCCCAGCATTTT
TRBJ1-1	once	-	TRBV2	CASSLNTEAFF	TGTGCCAGCAGCTTGAACACTGAAGCTTTCTTT
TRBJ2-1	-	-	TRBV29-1	CSARRLLSYNEQFF	TGCAGCGCCAGACGGCTCCTCTCCTACAATGAGCAGTTCTTC
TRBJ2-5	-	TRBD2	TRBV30	CAWSGGLADQETQYF	TGTGCCTGGAGTGGAGGACTAGCGGACCAAGAGACCCAGTACTTC
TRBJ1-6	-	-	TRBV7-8	CASSFGQADSPLHF	TGTGCCAGCAGTTTCGGCCAGGCAGATTCACCCCTCCACTTT
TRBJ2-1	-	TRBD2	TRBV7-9	CASSLGRGGYNEQFF	TGTGCCAGCAGCTTAGGGCGGGGGGGCTACAATGAGCAGTTCTTC
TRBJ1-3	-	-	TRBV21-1	CASSPPGRISSGNTIYF	TGTGCCAGCAGCCCCCCGGGGAGGATTTCATCTGGAAACACCATATATTTT
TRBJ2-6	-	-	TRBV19	CASSSRGSGANVLTF	TGTGCCAGTAGTAGTCGAGGATCTGGGGCCAACGTCCTGACTTTC
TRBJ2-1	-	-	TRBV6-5	CASSYDGYNEQFF	TGTGCCAGCAGTTACGACGGTTACAATGAGCAGTTCTTC
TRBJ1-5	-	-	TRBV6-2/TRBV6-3	CASSYSASPQHF	TGTGCCAGCAGTTACTCTGCTTCGCCCCAGCATTTT
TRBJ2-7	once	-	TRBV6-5	CASRANRQNYEQYF	TGTGCCAGCAGGGCCAATCGACAGAACTACGAGCAGTACTTC
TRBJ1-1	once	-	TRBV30	CAWSVLSGNTEAFF	TGTGCCTGGAGTGTACTTTCAGGGAACACTGAAGCTTTCTTT
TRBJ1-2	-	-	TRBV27	CASSPAPGRTNYGYTF	TGTGCCAGCAGTCCGGCCCCGGGACGGACTAACTATGGCTACACCTTC
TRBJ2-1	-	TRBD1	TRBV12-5	CASGPGGKHYNEQFF	TGTGCTAGTGGTCCAGGGGGCAAACACTACAATGAGCAGTTCTTC
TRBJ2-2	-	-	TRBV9	CASSVGANTGELFF	TGTGCCAGCAGCGTGGGGGCGAACACCGGGGAGCTGTTTTTT
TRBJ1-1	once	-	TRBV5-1	CASSFWTELNTEAFF	TGCGCCAGCAGCTTCTGGACAGAGTTGAACACTGAAGCTTTCTTT